Given below is one TCR beta chain in context. The data are from a study of blood T cell repertoires in COVID-19. Study-wide context: T cells, B-cell-depleted T cells, or PBMCs supplied cDNA or gDNA.

During active infection, Seattle patients enrolled and were then monitored through disease. The V gene's germline CDR1 is SQVTM and CDR2 ANQGSEA. The CDR3 is made up of 16 amino acids. Trimming left V 5 bases short and J 2 bases short, with 22 bases between. Method: immunoSEQ multiplex PCR; TCRdb's copy keeps in-frame clones and lacks some. Among 250,000 to 300,000 clones listed, approximately 93% were seen once. The clonotype was recovered from a woman in her twenties or thirties with COVID-19, enrolled during active disease. Sequenced input: peripheral blood. V gene TRBV29-1 combines with J gene TRBJ2-7, with D perhaps matching TRBD1 (6 bases). The CDR3 spells CSVFSGTLNQPYEQYF. The CDR3 coding sequence is TGCAGCGTTTTTTCCGGGACACTTAACCAACCCTACGAGCAGTACTTC.